The 26 T cell receptor beta chains below were found in one sample sequenced in a study of cytomegalovirus exposure and HLA in healthy donors (dated by TCRdb to the late 2010s). The library relied on the immunoSEQ multiplex PCR assay. For the multiplex PCR, a mixture combining 60 forward primers for TCR Vbeta segments and 13 reverse primers for TCR Jbeta segments was used. The table was pulled from immuneACCESS by TCRdb, which kept in-frame rearrangements only. Such tables lose some clones; where checked, under half of the loss comes from unresolved V genes, and the rest has no known cause. This sample comprises some 150,000 clones, less than 90% of them detected only once. Of the sample, 1.5% is held by the ten largest clones. The sample taken for sequencing was PBMCs. The receptors originated from a man aged 35 to 55 in good health and CMV-seronegative.

The CDR3 region is CAWSVRAGEVGELFF. In nucleotides, the CDR3 is TGTGCCTGGAGTGTCAGGGCCGGGGAGGTCGGGGAGCTGTTTTTT. This chain joins TRBV30 and TRBJ2-2; D might be TRBD2 (6 bases). The CDR3 runs to 15 residues. V lost 0 bases and J 7 bases, leaving 15 bases between the germline ends. Germline-derived CDR1 and CDR2 are GTSNPN and SVGIG (reference sequence).

The CDR3 sequence is CASSLPLGRESSYNEQFF. CDR3 nucleotides: TGCGCCAGCAGCTTGCCCCTTGGGCGGGAGAGCTCCTACAATGAGCAGTTCTTC. The chain joins TRBV5-1 to TRBJ2-1; 7 bases match TRBD2. Germline-derived CDR1 and CDR2 are SGHRS and YFSETQ. The CDR3 is 18 residues long. V shed 1 base and J 0 bases; nucleotides not matched to a gene: 10. Combining the CDR3 with reference TRBV5-1 and TRBJ2-1 gives the whole variable domain KAGVTQTPRYLIKTRGQQVTLSCSPISGHRSVSWYQQTPGQGLQFLFEYFSETQRNKGNFPGRFSGRQFSNSRSEMNVSTLELGDSALYLCASSLPLGRESSYNEQFFGPGTRLTVL.

CDR3 DNA: TGCGCCAGCAGCCAAGTACTCCGGGACAGGGGGACAGATACGCAGTATTTT. This sequence encodes CASSQVLRDRGTDTQYF. V and J are TRBV4-1 and TRBJ2-3; 11 positions agree with TRBD1. Trimming removed 1 base from V and 3 bases from J; junction bases left unmatched: 6. Germline lookup yields CDR1 MGHRA and CDR2 YSYEKL. CDR3 length: 17 amino acids.

This clone has more than one count but fewer than ten. V and J are TRBV7-9 and TRBJ1-1, with 7 bases matching TRBD1. Germline V gene lookup returns CDR1 SEHNR and CDR2 FQNEAQ (reference sequence). Germline trimming cut 4 bases from V and 1 base from J; bases unmatched to any gene: 3. CDR3 size: 14 residues. The CDR3 nucleotides are TGTGCCAGCAGCTCGGGGACAGCGAACACTGAAGCTTTCTTT. This codes for CASSSGTANTEAFF.

This clone has only a few counts. The chain carries TRBV4-3 and TRBJ2-7, with TRBD2 matching 14 bases. V gave up 4 bases and J gave up 3 bases; unmatched junction bases: 8. CDR3 length equals 17 residues. CDR1 is LGHNA, CDR2 YSLEER, per germline. The CDR3 protein is CASSLGTSGRGGYEQYF. DNA for the CDR3: TGCGCCAGCAGCCTGGGGACTAGCGGGAGAGGAGGCTACGAGCAGTACTTC.

The chain links TRBV5-6 to TRBJ2-1; D may be TRBD1 (6 bases). Trimming removed 0 bases from V and 7 bases from J, with 11 bases in between. Germline values: CDR1 SGHDT, CDR2 YYEEEE. The CDR3 loop spans 14 amino acids. The CDR3 sequence: CASSLGAGDNEQFF. In DNA, the CDR3 is TGTGCCAGCAGCTTGGGGGCAGGGGATAATGAGCAGTTCTTC. The whole variable domain, remainder taken from reference TRBV5-6 and TRBJ2-1, is DAGVTQSPTHLIKTRGQQVTLRCSPKSGHDTVSWYQQALGQGPQFIFQYYEEEERQRGNFPDRFSGHQFPNYSSELNVNALLLGDSALYLCASSLGAGDNEQFFGPGTRLTVL.

The chain links TRBV30 to TRBJ1-2, with TRBD1 matching 9 bases. CDR3 length: 14 amino acids. In germline, CDR1 is GTSNPN, CDR2 SVGIG (reference sequence). V lost 0 bases to trimming and J lost 8 bases; unmatched junction nucleotides: 7. The CDR3 sequence is CAWSVEGQGGGYTF. CDR3 DNA: TGTGCCTGGAGTGTGGAGGGACAGGGAGGCGGCTACACCTTC. Filled out from reference TRBV30 and TRBJ1-2, the complete variable domain reads SQTIHQWPATLVQPVGSPLSLECTVEGTSNPNLYWYRQAAGRGLQLLFYSVGIGQISSEVPQNLSASRPQDRQFILSSKKLLLSDSGFYLCAWSVEGQGGGYTFGSGTRLTVV.

The chain is built from TRBV4-1 and TRBJ1-4; no definite D call. The ends were cut back, 1 base at V and 8 bases at J, with 11 bases in the middle. Germline CDR1 and CDR2: MGHRA and YSYEKL. There are 14 residues in the CDR3. CDR3 sequence (DNA): TGCGCCAGCAGCCAAGTTCGGGGAGGAGAAAAACTGTTTTTT. Translation: CASSQVRGGEKLFF.

The chain employs TRBV5-4 and TRBJ2-5; TRBD1 matches at 7 bases. The germline CDR1 and CDR2 sequences are SGHNT and YYREEE (reference sequence). There are 14 residues in the CDR3. With 5 bases clipped from V and 1 base from J, the junction kept 5 bases outside the gene matches. CDR3 amino acids: CASRPKGAQETQYF. For the CDR3, the DNA is TGTGCCAGCAGACCGAAGGGGGCCCAAGAGACCCAGTACTTC.

This sequence joins TRBV13 and TRBJ1-4; D remains ambiguous. The CDR3 loop spans 13 amino acids. The ends were cut back, 6 bases at V and 8 bases at J, with 13 bases in the middle. Germline CDR1 PRHDT, CDR2 FYEKMQ (reference sequence). In nucleotides, the CDR3 is TGTGCCAGCAGGAGGGAGGACGAGGAAAAACTGTTTTTT. Translating gives CASRREDEEKLFF.

This clone was observed a single time. V and J are TRBV5-6 and TRBJ2-7; D is perhaps TRBD1 (5 bases). The germline V gene has CDR1 SGHDT and CDR2 YYEEEE. V gave up 4 bases and J gave up 7 bases, with 15 bases separating them. The CDR3 is 13 residues long. The CDR3 reads CASSTLRGGEQYF. The CDR3 DNA follows: TGTGCCAGCAGCACGCTAAGGGGCGGAGAGCAGTACTTC.

This clone has a single count. The V gene is TRBV19, the J gene TRBJ2-7; 9 bases agree with TRBD1. Losses at the gene ends were 3 bases for V and 3 bases for J; bases not matched to a gene: 9. The CDR3 is 16 residues long. Germline values: CDR1 LNHDA, CDR2 SQIVND (reference sequence). The CDR3 DNA is TGTGCCAGTAGTATGGGCCGGGACAGGGTGATCTACGAGCAGTACTTC. As protein: CASSMGRDRVIYEQYF.

The V call is TRBV7-2, the J call TRBJ1-1; D gene unclear. Germline CDR1 SGHTA, CDR2 FQGNSA. V shed 5 bases and J shed 4 bases, with 11 bases lying between them. The CDR3 has 13 residues. CDR3 protein: CASSPDVGTEAFF. The CDR3 nucleotides read TGTGCCAGCAGCCCTGATGTCGGCACTGAAGCTTTCTTT.

J is TRBJ2-1 and V is TRBV25-1, with unresolved D. This CDR3 has 15 amino acids. V lost 3 bases, J lost 4 bases, and 13 bases lay in between. The germline gives CDR1 MGHDK, CDR2 SYGVNS. In DNA form, the CDR3 reads TGTGCCAGCAGTGATAAATTTATACTATACAATGAGCAGTTCTTC. It encodes CASSDKFILYNEQFF.

The rearrangement links TRBV18 to TRBJ1-4; 7 bases agree with TRBD1. CDR1 is KGHSH, CDR2 LQKENI, per germline. V lost 0 bases and J lost 8; bases outside the gene matches: 6. This CDR3 comprises 15 residues. CDR3: CASSPPNRGQEKLFF. CDR3 in DNA: TGTGCCAGCTCACCACCGAACAGGGGTCAGGAAAAACTGTTTTTT.

The rearrangement links TRBV2 to TRBJ1-5; D perhaps matches TRBD1 (6 bases). The CDR3 length is 15 residues. The ends were cut back, 6 bases at V and 2 bases at J, with 14 bases in the middle. Germline lookup yields CDR1 SNHLY and CDR2 FYNNEI. The DNA for the CDR3 is TGTGCCAGCAGGGCCGGGGCAGGGGGCAATCAGCCCCAGCATTTT. This gives the protein CASRAGAGGNQPQHF.

The chain employs TRBV2 and TRBJ1-3; possibly TRBD1 for D (5 bases). The CDR3 length is 15 residues. Germline CDR1 and CDR2: SNHLY and FYNNEI. Trimming shortened V by 6 bases and J by 0 bases, and 12 bases separated the two germline ends. The CDR3 DNA reads as TGTGCCAGCAGACTTGGGACTGTCTCTGGAAACACCATATATTTT. Translation: CASRLGTVSGNTIYF.

The chain links TRBV5-6 to TRBJ2-1; TRBD2 is a possible D gene (5 bases). The V gene lost 0 bases and the J gene lost 2 bases, with 9 bases spanning the gap. This CDR3 region has 15 residues. Germline V gives CDR1 SGHDT, CDR2 YYEEEE. The CDR3 bases are TGTGCCAGCAGCTTGGGAGCGGATACCTACAATGAGCAGTTCTTC. It is translated as CASSLGADTYNEQFF.

This clone turned up a few times. The chain joins TRBV19 to TRBJ2-1, with 12 bases aligning to TRBD2. This CDR3 spans 14 amino acids. Germline-derived CDR1 and CDR2 are LNHDA and SQIVND (reference sequence). The ends lost 5 bases at V and 6 bases at J; junction bases unmatched: 2. The DNA for the CDR3 is TGTGCCAGTAGTGCACTAGCGGGAGGCAATGAGCAGTTCTTC. It encodes CASSALAGGNEQFF.

The chain links TRBV4-1 to TRBJ2-7; no definite D call. With 0 bases removed from V and 4 bases from J, the gap between germline ends came to 4 bases. Germline CDR1 and CDR2: MGHRA and YSYEKL. This CDR3 contains 12 residues. CDR3 DNA sequence: TGCGCCAGCAGCCAAGATCCTTACGAGCAGTACTTC. Amino acids: CASSQDPYEQYF.

V and J are TRBV29-1 and TRBJ1-5, with D tentatively TRBD1 (5 bases). Per the germline V gene, CDR1 is SQVTM and CDR2 is ANQGSEA. This CDR3 comprises 14 residues. The germline V and J ends were trimmed by 6 bases and 0 bases, with 12 bases remaining between them. The CDR3 region is CSVADRASNQPQHF. The CDR3 bases are TGCAGCGTAGCCGACAGAGCTAGCAATCAGCCCCAGCATTTT.

This clone was detected only once. The chain employs TRBV29-1 and TRBJ1-1; no reliable D call. The CDR3 is 13 residues long. The V gene's germline CDR1 is SQVTM and CDR2 ANQGSEA. The V gene lost 0 bases and the J gene lost 0 bases, with 5 bases spanning the gap. The CDR3 bases are TGCAGCGTTGAAGATCGTGTGAACACTGAAGCTTTCTTT. It yields the protein CSVEDRVNTEAFF.

The chain combines TRBV7-2 with TRBJ2-5; possibly TRBD1 for D (5 bases). With 1 base removed from V and 6 bases from J, the gap between germline ends came to 12 bases. The CDR3 extends over 14 amino acids. Germline V CDR1 and CDR2: SGHTA, FQGNSA. For the CDR3, the DNA is TGTGCCAGCAGCTTAGGGTCTTGGGGCCAGACCCAGTACTTC. Residues: CASSLGSWGQTQYF.

This sequence joins TRBV11-3 and TRBJ2-1, with 14 nucleotides matching TRBD2. Germline values: CDR1 SGHNT, CDR2 YENEEA. The length of the CDR3 is 16 residues. The V and J ends lost 4 bases and 7 bases, in that order; junction bases with no gene match: 6. The CDR3 DNA is TGTGCCAGCAGCTCCGGACTAGCGGGAGGAGAGAATGAGCAGTTCTTC. Protein: CASSSGLAGGENEQFF.

The J gene is TRBJ2-1, the V gene TRBV4-1, with a tentative D call TRBD1 (6 bases). The CDR3 totals 16 residues. V was clipped by 0 bases and J by 2 bases, with 11 bases between them. Germline values: CDR1 MGHRA, CDR2 YSYEKL. CDR3 sequence: CASSQDEGQPYNEQFF. Here the CDR3 DNA reads TGCGCCAGCAGCCAAGATGAGGGACAACCCTACAATGAGCAGTTCTTC.

Written as DNA, the CDR3 is TGTGCCAGCAGCTCATCTAGCGGGGGGGCCCCCGATACGCAGTATTTT. Residues: CASSSSSGGAPDTQYF. This chain links TRBV9 with TRBJ2-3; 12 bases align to TRBD2. Germline trimming cut 4 bases from V and 6 bases from J; bases unmatched to any gene: 9. Germline-derived CDR1 and CDR2 are SGDLS and YYNGEE. This CDR3 has 16 amino acids.